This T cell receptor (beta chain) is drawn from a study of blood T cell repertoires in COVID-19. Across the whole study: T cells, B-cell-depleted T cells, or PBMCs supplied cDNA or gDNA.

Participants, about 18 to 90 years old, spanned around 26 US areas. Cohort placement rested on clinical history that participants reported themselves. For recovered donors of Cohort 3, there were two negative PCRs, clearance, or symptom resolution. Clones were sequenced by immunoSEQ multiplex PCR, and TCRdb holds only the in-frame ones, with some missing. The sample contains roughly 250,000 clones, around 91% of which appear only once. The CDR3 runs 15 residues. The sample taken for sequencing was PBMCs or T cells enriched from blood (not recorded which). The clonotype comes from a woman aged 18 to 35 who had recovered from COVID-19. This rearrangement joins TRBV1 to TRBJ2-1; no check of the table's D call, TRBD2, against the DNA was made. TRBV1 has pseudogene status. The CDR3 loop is CTSSQGKGEDNEQFF. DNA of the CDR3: TGCACCAGCAGCCAAGGTAAAGGGGAGGACAATGAGCAGTTCTTC.